The 30 T cell receptor beta chains below were found in one sample sequenced in a study of early T cells in non-severe SARS-CoV-2 infection. Each CDR3 protein is one row after TCRdb ran MiXCR on the 5' RACE reads. The sample lists 30,000 or so distinct CDR3 sequences; roughly 5% were seen once. Source material: whole blood. The receptors derive from an adult who was a healthcare worker with PCR-confirmed SARS-CoV-2 infection or an uninfected control (not recorded which).

There are many counts of this clonotype. CDR3 nucleotide sequence: TGTGCCATCAGTGAATGGACTAGATCCTACGAGCAGTACTTC. Amino acids: CAISEWTRSYEQYF. V gene TRBV10-3 combines with J gene TRBJ2-7; TRBD2 agrees at 7 bases. This CDR3 is 14 amino acids long. Germline CDR1 ENHRY, CDR2 SYGVKD. The junction had 3 bases not matched to a gene; V was cut back by 3 bases and J by 1 base.

There are many counts of this clonotype. This sequence joins TRBV6-2 or TRBV6-3 and TRBJ1-6; D gene ambiguous. The CDR3 length is 13 residues. The V end was cut by 8 bases, the J end by 10 bases, with 15 bases between. Germline V gene data show CDR1 as MNHEY and CDR2 as SVGEGT. The CDR3 coding sequence is TGTGCCAGCGTCTCCACCAACGTCTCACCCCTCCACTTT. This gives the protein CASVSTNVSPLHF.

This clonotype was detected ten times or more. The chain recombines TRBV19 with TRBJ1-5; D is unresolved. CDR1 and CDR2 (germline): LNHDA, SQIVND (reference sequence). The CDR3 totals 14 residues. Trimming removed 2 bases at V and 3 bases at J, with 8 bases between. In DNA form, the CDR3 reads TGTGCCAGTAGTATAAGTGGTTTCAATCAGCCCCAGCATTTT. Its translation is CASSISGFNQPQHF.

V and J are TRBV4-2 and TRBJ1-1; 9 nucleotides match TRBD1. The CDR3 is made up of 15 amino acids. Germline CDR1 LGHNA, CDR2 YNFKEQ. With 3 bases clipped from V and 1 base from J, the junction kept 3 bases outside the gene matches. For the CDR3, the DNA is TGTGCCAGCAGCCATGGACAGGGGCGGAACACTGAAGCTTTCTTT. Translated: CASSHGQGRNTEAFF.

Only a few counts were recorded for this clonotype. The chain uses TRBV4-2 and TRBJ2-7; D perhaps matches TRBD2 (6 bases). Trimming shortened V by 3 bases and J by 9 bases, and 15 bases separated the two germline ends. This CDR3 has 13 residues. Germline lookup yields CDR1 LGHNA and CDR2 YNFKEQ. The CDR3 DNA follows: TGTGCCAGCAGCCACGGGACTCAAGAGGGGCAGTACTTC. Translating it yields CASSHGTQEGQYF.

The table lists this clonotype with many counts. The chain carries TRBV5-1 and TRBJ2-1; D is ambiguous. The germline V gene encodes CDR1 SGHRS and CDR2 YFSETQ. V lost 1 base, J lost 4 bases, and 15 bases lay in between. The CDR3 covers 16 residues. CDR3 sequence: CASSLQGPLVYNEQFF. DNA of the CDR3: TGCGCCAGCAGCTTGCAAGGACCCCTCGTATACAATGAGCAGTTCTTC.

This clonotype was seen many times. The chain joins TRBV12-3 or TRBV12-4 to TRBJ1-3; D is unresolved. Deletions cut 6 bases from V and 4 bases from J, with 4 bases between. The CDR3 consists of 11 residues. For the CDR3, the DNA is TGTGCCAGCAGCGGGGGAAACACCATATATTTT. It translates to CASSGGNTIYF.

There are many counts of this clonotype. This sequence joins TRBV7-2 and TRBJ2-3; D is perhaps TRBD2 (6 bases). From germline, CDR1 is SGHTA and CDR2 FQGNSA. Trimming took 8 bases from V and 4 from J, leaving 13 bases between them. The length of the CDR3 is 13 residues. For the CDR3, the DNA is TGTGCCAGCGGAGGGTCAAGCCCAGATACGCAGTATTTT. Amino acid sequence: CASGGSSPDTQYF.

The V call is TRBV6-6, the J call TRBJ1-4; 11 bases map to TRBD1. Looked up from germline, CDR1 is MNHNY and CDR2 is SVGAGI (reference sequence). V dropped 5 bases and J dropped 8; count of bases not matched to a gene: 4. The CDR3 is made up of 14 amino acids. The CDR3 coding sequence is TGTGCCAGCAGTCGGGACAGGGGGGTCGAAAAACTGTTTTTT. Its translation is CASSRDRGVEKLFF.

There are many counts of this clonotype. This chain links TRBV19 with TRBJ2-7, with a weak D call TRBD1 (8 bases). The CDR3 is made up of 16 amino acids. Germline V gene data show CDR1 as LNHDA and CDR2 as SQIVND (reference sequence). The V end lost 4 bases, the J end lost 9 bases, and 25 bases lay between the germline ends. DNA for the CDR3: TGTGCCAGTAGTACAGCCTGGACAGGGAGGGCCCTGGTGCAGTACTTC. Its translation: CASSTAWTGRALVQYF.

This chain joins TRBV2 and TRBJ2-3; D may be TRBD1 (7 bases). Trimming stripped 3 bases from V and 4 bases from J, with 17 bases between. From germline, CDR1 is SNHLY and CDR2 FYNNEI. The CDR3 is 16 amino acids. The CDR3 nucleotides read TGTGCCAGCAGTGACCCCTCAGGGGGGATCGCAGATACGCAGTATTTT. Translated: CASSDPSGGIADTQYF.

This sequence joins TRBV6-1 and TRBJ2-7, with D perhaps matching TRBD2 (5 bases). The V and J ends lost 1 base and 1 base respectively, with 8 bases between them. The CDR3 sequence is 14 residues long. Germline V gene lookup returns CDR1 MNHNS and CDR2 SASEGT. CDR3 in amino acids: CASSEVVASYEQYF. The CDR3 DNA follows: TGTGCCAGCAGTGAAGTGGTAGCGTCCTACGAGCAGTACTTC.

The sample holds many counts of this clonotype. The chain has TRBV6-2 or TRBV6-3 and TRBJ2-1; D may correspond to TRBD1 or TRBD2 (5 bases each). From germline, CDR1 is MNHEY and CDR2 SVGEGT. CDR3 size: 14 residues. V dropped 6 bases and J dropped 5 bases, with 14 bases sitting between them. CDR3 sequence: CASRGRSYDNEQFF. In DNA, the CDR3 is TGTGCCAGCAGGGGACGCTCCTACGACAATGAGCAGTTCTTC.

This clonotype was observed many times. The chain has TRBV4-2 and TRBJ1-6; the D gene is possibly TRBD1 (6 bases). This CDR3 comprises 14 residues. Germline lookup yields CDR1 LGHNA and CDR2 YNFKEQ. Trimming stripped 4 bases from V and 5 bases from J, with 9 bases between. The CDR3: CASSRQVDNSPLHF. The CDR3 nucleotides are TGTGCCAGCAGCCGACAGGTGGATAATTCACCCCTCCACTTT.

This clonotype showed up many times. CDR3 residues: CASRTTSGSVYEQYF. The CDR3 coding sequence is TGTGCCAGCAGAACTACTAGCGGGAGCGTCTACGAGCAGTACTTC. The genes are TRBV12-3 or TRBV12-4 and TRBJ2-7, with TRBD2 matching over 11 bases. V lost 6 bases and J lost 3; bases outside the gene matches: 7. The CDR3 has 15 amino acids.

This clonotype was seen more than once but under ten times. The chain has TRBV12-3 or TRBV12-4 and TRBJ2-3; TRBD2 matches 7 bases. The CDR3 consists of 14 residues. J was trimmed by 7 bases and V by 4 bases; bases with no gene match: 8. The CDR3 region has the DNA TGTGCCAGCAGTTCCGCGGGAGTAGGAAATACGCAGTATTTT. It translates to CASSSAGVGNTQYF.

This clonotype was seen many times. The V and J genes are TRBV12-3 or TRBV12-4 and TRBJ1-3, with a possible D match to TRBD1 (6 bases). V shed 3 bases and J shed 5 bases, with 14 bases lying between them. This CDR3 region has 15 residues. The CDR3: CASSLYGTLRNTIYF. The CDR3 DNA reads TGTGCCAGCAGTTTGTACGGGACACTCCGAAACACCATATATTTT.

This clonotype was observed a few times. The chain joins TRBV6-1 to TRBJ2-7; D is undetermined. With 2 bases removed from V and 1 base from J, the gap between germline ends came to 6 bases. The CDR3 totals 13 residues. Germline V gene data show CDR1 as MNHNS and CDR2 as SASEGT. The CDR3 loop reads CASSEMGSYEQYF. The CDR3 DNA reads as TGTGCCAGCAGTGAAATGGGGTCCTACGAGCAGTACTTC.

The table lists this clonotype with many counts. The V and J genes are TRBV18 and TRBJ1-2; 9 nucleotides line up with TRBD1. The germline V gene encodes CDR1 KGHSH and CDR2 LQKENI. CDR3 length: 14 amino acids. V was clipped by 1 base and J by 8 bases; unmatched bases: 5. DNA of the CDR3: TGTGCCAGCTCACCACGGACAGGGGAAGAAGGCTACACCTTC. Protein: CASSPRTGEEGYTF.

The sample holds many counts of this clonotype. This chain uses TRBV6-1 with TRBJ2-7; 11 nucleotides agree with TRBD1. The trim removed 6 bases at V and 2 bases at J, leaving 3 bases unmatched. There are 14 residues in the CDR3. Germline CDR1 is MNHNS and CDR2 is SASEGT. In DNA, the CDR3 is TGTGCCAGCAGCCCGGGACAGGGGGCCTACGAGCAGTACTTC. Translated, it gives CASSPGQGAYEQYF.

V usage is TRBV7-3 and J usage is TRBJ2-7; 7 bases are a match to TRBD1. With V trimmed by 3 bases and J by 5 bases, 10 bases remained unmatched. The CDR3 length is 15 residues. Germline V gene data show CDR1 as SGHTA and CDR2 as FQGTGA. CDR3 nucleotides: TGTGCCAGCAGCTTGTCCGGGACAGAGCTTCACGAGCAGTACTTC. It yields the protein CASSLSGTELHEQYF.

This clonotype was counted many times. V gene TRBV15 combines with J gene TRBJ2-2, with 10 bases identical to TRBD2. The germline V gene encodes CDR1 LNHNV and CDR2 YYDKDF (reference sequence). Unmatched junction bases numbered 4, after V lost 0 bases and J lost 6 bases. The CDR3 is 16 residues long. The CDR3: CATSREGSGRAGELFF. DNA for the CDR3: TGTGCCACCAGCAGAGAGGGAAGCGGGAGGGCCGGGGAGCTGTTTTTT.

This clonotype was found many times. J is TRBJ1-3 and V is TRBV12-3 or TRBV12-4; weak D call: TRBD1 (6 bases). The CDR3 runs 14 residues. Trimming pared 5 bases from V and 0 bases from J, leaving 8 bases between. The CDR3 nucleotides read TGTGCCAGCAGTCAGGGGTACTCTGGAAACACCATATATTTT. Residues: CASSQGYSGNTIYF.

At least ten counts were recorded for this clonotype. The V gene is TRBV6-2 or TRBV6-3, the J gene TRBJ2-3; 7 bases agree with TRBD1. The CDR3 is made up of 14 amino acids. V shed 6 bases and J 14 bases; nucleotides not matched to a gene: 17. Germline CDR1 and CDR2: MNHEY and SVGEGT. CDR3 sequence reads: CASRTLQGMTPPYF. The CDR3 bases are TGTGCCAGCAGAACGTTACAGGGGATGACACCCCCGTATTTT.

Only a few counts were recorded for this clonotype. The V and J genes are TRBV15 and TRBJ2-1; a weak D match, TRBD2 (6 bases). CDR3 length: 15 amino acids. From germline, CDR1 is LNHNV and CDR2 YYDKDF (reference sequence). The V gene lost 0 bases and the J gene lost 7 bases, with 13 bases spanning the gap. CDR3 nucleotides: TGTGCCACCAGCAGAGACGTTGGGGGGTTTAATGAGCAGTTCTTC. It specifies CATSRDVGGFNEQFF.

This clonotype was recorded at least ten times. This rearrangement joins TRBV27 to TRBJ2-5; weak D call: TRBD2 (5 bases). V was clipped by 1 base and J by 4 bases, with 13 bases between them. Germline assignment: CDR1 MNHEY and CDR2 SMNVEV (reference sequence). The CDR3 is 15 amino acids. The CDR3 spells CASSLFGDWGETQYF. In DNA, the CDR3 is TGTGCCAGCAGTTTATTCGGGGATTGGGGAGAGACCCAGTACTTC.

This clonotype was detected only a few times. The chain links TRBV7-8 to TRBJ2-6; D unresolved. Germline CDR1 reads SGHVS; CDR2 reads FQNEAQ. The CDR3 consists of 16 residues. V lost 3 bases, J lost 0 bases, and 9 bases lay in between. The CDR3 reads CASSFGGISGANVLTF. CDR3 coding DNA: TGTGCCAGCAGCTTCGGCGGCATCTCTGGGGCCAACGTCCTGACTTTC.

In this sample, this clonotype turned up many times. V usage is TRBV5-1 and J usage is TRBJ1-3; weak D call: TRBD1 (5 bases). CDR3 size: 15 residues. The germline V gene encodes CDR1 SGHRS and CDR2 YFSETQ. Deletions cut 0 bases from V and 0 bases from J, with 7 bases between. The CDR3 loop reads CASSLEGSSGNTIYF. DNA of the CDR3: TGCGCCAGCAGCTTGGAGGGGAGCTCTGGAAACACCATATATTTT.

This sequence joins TRBV7-2 and TRBJ2-7; D is possibly TRBD1 or TRBD2 (5 bases each). The germline gives CDR1 SGHTA, CDR2 FQGNSA. V dropped 5 bases and J dropped 2 bases, with 16 bases sitting between them. The CDR3 covers 15 residues. CDR3 amino acids: CASSPSGTQAYEQYF. CDR3 sequence (DNA): TGTGCCAGCAGCCCCTCCGGGACGCAGGCCTACGAGCAGTACTTC. Full variable domain (remainder filled in from reference TRBV7-2 and TRBJ2-7): GAGVSQSPSNKVTEKGKDVELRCDPISGHTALYWYRQSLGQGLEFLIYFQGNSAPDKSGLPSDRFSAERTGGSVSTLTIQRTQQEDSAVYLCASSPSGTQAYEQYFGPGTRLTVT.

This clonotype has a count of ten or more. V and J are TRBV7-8 and TRBJ1-1; perhaps TRBD1 as D (6 bases). This CDR3 has 16 amino acids. Germline V lookup: CDR1 SGHVS, CDR2 FQNEAQ. V was trimmed by 5 bases and J by 3 bases, leaving 19 bases between them. Here the CDR3 DNA reads TGTGCCAGCAGCCCGCGGGACACCTTTGTGTACACTGAAGCTTTCTTT. Encoded protein: CASSPRDTFVYTEAFF.